This TCR beta chain was recovered during a study of T cell changes during pregnancy in multiple sclerosis (dated by TCRdb to the late 2010s). Background on the whole study: In women with multiple sclerosis, the researchers looked at how the T cell repertoire shifted as pregnancy progressed.

Libraries were made using the immunoSEQ multiplex PCR assay. As stored in TCRdb, this immuneACCESS dataset retains in-frame rearrangements with V and J assigned. A fraction of the clones does not appear; measured against another copy, unresolved V genes explain less than half of the discrepancy, and the remainder lacks a known reason. In this sample the table shows tens of thousands of clones, approximately 91% of which occur a single time. The ten largest clones represent about 6.4% of the sample. With regard to this clone: Its antigen is unknown. The record has no base qualities; no much larger clone is one base away.

Based on the germline V gene, the CDR1 and CDR2 sequences are SQVTM and ANQGSEA. Including cysteine and phenylalanine, the CDR3 has 16 amino acids. The entry retains the CDR3 DNA only, 48 bases that are in frame from base 1. A distance of 19 bases separates the germline ends of V and J, which lose 3 bases and 1 base respectively. The sequences come from CD8+ T cells from peripheral blood mononuclear cells, collected after pregnancy. This clonotype originated in a female donor with multiple sclerosis, enrolled in a pregnancy study. The chain employs TRBV29-1 and TRBJ2-7, and the D gene may be TRBD2, 7 bases matching. The CDR3 amino acid sequence is: CSVEGGGAIESYEQYF. The bases are TGCAGCGTTGAGGGTGGGGGGGCAATCGAGTCCTACGAGCAGTACTTC.